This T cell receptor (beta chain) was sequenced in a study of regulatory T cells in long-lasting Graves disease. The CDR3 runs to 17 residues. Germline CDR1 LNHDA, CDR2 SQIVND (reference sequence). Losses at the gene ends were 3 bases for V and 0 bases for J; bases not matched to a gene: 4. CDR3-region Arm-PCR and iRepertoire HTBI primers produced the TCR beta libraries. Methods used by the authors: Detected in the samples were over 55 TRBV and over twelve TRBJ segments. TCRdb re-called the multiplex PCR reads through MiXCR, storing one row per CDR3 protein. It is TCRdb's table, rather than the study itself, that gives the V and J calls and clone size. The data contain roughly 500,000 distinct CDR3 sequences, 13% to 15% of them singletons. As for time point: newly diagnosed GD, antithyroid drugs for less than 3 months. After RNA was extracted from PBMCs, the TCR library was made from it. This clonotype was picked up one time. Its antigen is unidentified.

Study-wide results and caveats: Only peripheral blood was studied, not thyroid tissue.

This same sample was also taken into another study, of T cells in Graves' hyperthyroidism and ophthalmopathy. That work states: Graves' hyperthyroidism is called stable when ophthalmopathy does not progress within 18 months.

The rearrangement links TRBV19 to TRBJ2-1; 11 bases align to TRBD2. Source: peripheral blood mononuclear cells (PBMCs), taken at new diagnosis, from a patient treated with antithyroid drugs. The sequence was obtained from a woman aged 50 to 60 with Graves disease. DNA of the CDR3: TGTGCCAGTAGTATTTTAGCGGGAGGGAGCTCCTACAATGAGCAGTTCTTC. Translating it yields CASSILAGGSSYNEQFF.